This TCR beta chain was identified during a study of spatial heterogeneity in lung cancer. Overall study context: The mean occurrence of each unique TCR and UMI combination in raw reads exceeded eight. The study, taken as a whole, reports: Resection saw ubiquitous expanded tumor TCRs appear in blood more than follow-up did.

The CDR3 loop spans 13 amino acids. V dropped 3 bases and J dropped 6 bases, with 10 bases sitting between them. Germline V CDR1 and CDR2: LNHDA, SQIVND (reference sequence). Carried by each TCR cDNA molecule was a unique molecular identifier. TCRdb independently ran MiXCR on the 5' RACE reads; one entry per CDR3 protein. The sample includes some 54,000 distinct CDR3 sequences, roughly 7.4% of them seen just once. Time point defined: blood at routine non-recurrence follow-up after resection. Unsorted whole RNA samples from tumor, nontumor lung or frozen PBMC were sequenced. In this sample, this clonotype turned up many times. Its antigen remains unidentified.

The gene calls are TRBV19 and TRBJ2-3; no definite D call. This sample comprised PBMCs, obtained at follow-up. The sequence was collected from a female donor with early-stage non-small cell lung cancer. This CDR3 reads CASSIQVSDTQYF. The CDR3 nucleotides read TGTGCCAGTAGTATCCAAGTTTCGGATACGCAGTATTTT.